The following is a TCR beta chain sequence with its context. As yet, its antigen is unknown. Unexposed donor CD4+ T cells date from 2011-2018, before the COVID-19 pandemic. CD4+ T cells were isolated from the cells after 10 days of culture. Unexposed-donor CD4+ T cells were probed with SARS-CoV-2 S/N and four cold-coronavirus spikes, cells permitting. Some 1.9 million PBMCs per well were cultured with 7.5 to 10 IU/ml IL-2. Clones were read by immunoSEQ multiplex PCR, and TCRdb kept only the in-frame ones, dropping some. In the table there are about 29,000 clones, approximately 79% of which are singletons. The entry originates in a study of CD4 T cells in relation to SARS-CoV-2 and coronaviruses. Study-wide context: The negative reference was HIV-1 Nef peptide pool or peptide-free culture.

The CDR3 sequence is 17 residues long. Germline V gene lookup returns CDR1 SGHDT and CDR2 YYEEEE. The germline V and J ends were trimmed by 0 bases and 3 bases, with 17 bases remaining between them. The sequence came from a human donor in good health. The chain carries TRBV5-6 and TRBJ2-3; a possible D gene is TRBD1 (5 bases). What was sequenced was CD4+ T cells from PBMCs, cultured in vitro. DNA of the CDR3: TGTGCCAGCAGCTTGGAGGGGCTCGGCAGGGCTACAGATACGCAGTATTTT. Amino acid sequence: CASSLEGLGRATDTQYF.